This TCR beta chain was obtained from a study of blood T cell repertoires in COVID-19. Germline V CDR1 and CDR2: MGHDK, SYGVNS. The CDR3 covers 14 residues. V dropped 5 bases and J dropped 2; count of bases not matched to a gene: 2. Here immunoSEQ multiplex PCR was the method, and the copy in TCRdb shows in-frame clones only, minus some. The sample includes around 200,000 clones, 70% to 90% seen only once; the top ten take less than 5.5%. The V and J genes are TRBV25-1 and TRBJ2-3, with 9 bases that match TRBD2. This sequence was found in a woman older than 75 with acute or convalescent COVID-19. Source material: peripheral blood. The CDR3 sequence is CASSLAGSTDTQYF. The CDR3 DNA reads TGTGCCAGCAGTCTAGCGGGATCCACAGATACGCAGTATTTT.